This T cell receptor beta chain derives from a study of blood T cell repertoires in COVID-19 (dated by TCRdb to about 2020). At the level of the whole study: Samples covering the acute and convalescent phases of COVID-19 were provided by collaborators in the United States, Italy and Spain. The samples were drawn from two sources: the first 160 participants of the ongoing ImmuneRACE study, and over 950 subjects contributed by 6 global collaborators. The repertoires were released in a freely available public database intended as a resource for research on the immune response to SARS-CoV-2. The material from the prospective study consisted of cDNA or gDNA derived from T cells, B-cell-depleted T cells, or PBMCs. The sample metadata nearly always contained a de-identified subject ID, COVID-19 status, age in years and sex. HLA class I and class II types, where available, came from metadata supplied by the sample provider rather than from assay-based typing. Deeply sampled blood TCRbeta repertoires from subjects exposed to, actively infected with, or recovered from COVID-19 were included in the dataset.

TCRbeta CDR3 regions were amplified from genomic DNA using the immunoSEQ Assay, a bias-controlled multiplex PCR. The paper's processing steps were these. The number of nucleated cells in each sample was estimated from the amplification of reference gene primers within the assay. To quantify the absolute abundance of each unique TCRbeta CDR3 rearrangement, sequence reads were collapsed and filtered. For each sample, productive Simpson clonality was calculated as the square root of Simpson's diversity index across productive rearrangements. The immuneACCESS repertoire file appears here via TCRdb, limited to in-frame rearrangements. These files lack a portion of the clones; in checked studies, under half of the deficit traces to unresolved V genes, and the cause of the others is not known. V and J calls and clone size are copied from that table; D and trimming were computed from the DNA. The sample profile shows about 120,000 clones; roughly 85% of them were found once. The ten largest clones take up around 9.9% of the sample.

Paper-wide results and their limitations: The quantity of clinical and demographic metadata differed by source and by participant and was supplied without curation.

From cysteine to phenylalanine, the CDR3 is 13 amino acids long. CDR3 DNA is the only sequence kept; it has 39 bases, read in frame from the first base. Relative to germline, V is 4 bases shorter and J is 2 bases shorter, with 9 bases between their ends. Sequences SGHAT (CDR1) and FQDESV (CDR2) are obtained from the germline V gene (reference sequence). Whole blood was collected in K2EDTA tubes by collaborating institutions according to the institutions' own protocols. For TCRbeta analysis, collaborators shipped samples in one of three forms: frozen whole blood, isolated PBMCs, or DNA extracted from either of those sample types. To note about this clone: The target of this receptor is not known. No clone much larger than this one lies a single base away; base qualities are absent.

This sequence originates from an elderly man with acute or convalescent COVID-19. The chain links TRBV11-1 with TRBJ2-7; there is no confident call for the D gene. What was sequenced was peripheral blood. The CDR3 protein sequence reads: CASSSSHTYEQYF. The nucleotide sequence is TGTGCCAGCAGCTCCTCCCACACCTACGAGCAGTACTTC.